The 29 T cell receptor beta chains below were found in one sample sequenced in a study of yellow fever vaccine responses in identical twins. TCRdb reprocessed the RT-PCR reads with MiXCR, giving one entry per CDR3 protein. The sample has some 9,900 distinct CDR3 sequences; roughly 83% are singletons. This specimen consisted of T cells from blood (PBMCs), unsorted or a sorted subset (not recorded which), obtained before or after yellow fever vaccination (not recorded which). The receptors here all came from a young woman who received the yellow fever vaccine.

In its sample, this clonotype was seen once. The CDR3 reads CASSLRQGYDEQFF. DNA of the CDR3: TGTGCCAGCTCACTCCGCCAAGGGTACGATGAGCAGTTCTTC. V and J are TRBV18 and TRBJ2-1; D remains ambiguous. The CDR3 runs 14 residues. Trimming shortened V by 4 bases and J by 8 bases, and 15 bases separated the two germline ends. Germline V lookup: CDR1 KGHSH, CDR2 LQKENI.

The rearrangement uses TRBV20-1 and TRBJ1-5; D remains unclear. The V gene lost 8 bases and the J gene lost 6 bases, with 17 bases spanning the gap. There are 13 residues in the CDR3. The V gene's germline CDR1 is DFQATT and CDR2 SNEGSKA (reference sequence). CDR3 coding DNA: TGCAGTACCAACAGAGTCGGCACTCAGCCCCAGCATTTT. Amino acid sequence: CSTNRVGTQPQHF.

The CDR3 reads CSVELGVRGNSYEQYF. CDR3 nucleotide sequence: TGCAGCGTGGAACTTGGGGTTAGGGGAAACTCCTACGAGCAGTACTTC. This chain joins TRBV29-1 and TRBJ2-7; tentatively, D is TRBD1 (5 bases). Germline assignment: CDR1 SQVTM and CDR2 ANQGSEA. V lost 6 bases to trimming and J lost 0 bases, with 21 bases between them. This CDR3 comprises 16 residues.

The chain links TRBV4-1 to TRBJ1-5; 9 nucleotides align to TRBD1. The CDR3 covers 17 residues. J was trimmed by 6 bases and V by 0 bases; bases with no gene match: 9. In germline, CDR1 is MGHRA, CDR2 YSYEKL. In DNA form, the CDR3 reads TGCGCCAGCAGCCAAGATACCGGGACAGGGAGGCCTCAGCCCCAGCATTTT. It translates to CASSQDTGTGRPQPQHF.

This clonotype has only a few counts. The V call is TRBV23-1, the J call TRBJ1-5; D unresolved. TRBV23-1 is placed among ORFs of uncertain function. The germline V and J ends were trimmed by 11 bases and 4 bases, with 9 bases remaining between them. This CDR3 has 11 amino acids. Here the CDR3 reads CASSGNQPQHF. For the CDR3, the DNA is TGCGCCTCGTCCGGGAATCAGCCCCAGCATTTT.

This clonotype has only a few counts. The V gene is TRBV7-9, the J gene TRBJ1-1; no clear D. The CDR3 runs 14 residues. The V and J ends lost 4 bases and 4 bases respectively, with 13 bases between them. Germline V CDR1 and CDR2: SEHNR, FQNEAQ (reference sequence). The CDR3 sequence is CASSSQMYGTEAFF. CDR3 DNA: TGTGCCAGCAGCTCTCAGATGTATGGCACTGAAGCTTTCTTT.

This clonotype was recorded a few times. The chain links TRBV11-3 to TRBJ2-1; 9 bases are shared with TRBD2. Germline loops: CDR1 SGHNT, CDR2 YENEEA. This CDR3 contains 15 residues. The V segment lost 8 bases and the J segment 6 bases; nucleotides outside the gene matches: 11. The chain's CDR3 is CASSPGLAPINEQFF. The CDR3 DNA reads as TGTGCCAGCTCCCCGGGACTAGCCCCTATCAATGAGCAGTTCTTC. The full variable domain, with the rest looked up from reference TRBV11-3 and TRBJ2-1, is EAGVVQSPRYKIIEKKQPVAFWCNPISGHNTLYWYLQNLGQGPELLIRYENEEAVDDSQLPKDRFSAERLKGVDSTLKIQPAELGDSAVYLCASSPGLAPINEQFFGPGTRLTVL.

This chain joins TRBV19 and TRBJ2-2, with D unresolved. In germline, CDR1 is LNHDA, CDR2 SQIVND (reference sequence). This CDR3 region has 14 residues. V was pared by 1 base and J by 3 bases, with 6 bases between. The CDR3 bases are TGTGCCAGTAGTATAGTCGGAGACACCGGGGAGCTGTTTTTT. Translated: CASSIVGDTGELFF.

The chain links TRBV20-1 to TRBJ2-1; D gene unclear. CDR1 and CDR2 from the germline V gene are DFQATT and SNEGSKA (reference sequence). This CDR3 is built from 13 residues. V was cut by 0 bases and J by 8 bases, with 11 bases left in between. The CDR3 nucleotides read TGCAGTGCTAGAGATAGGTGGGTCGATGAGCAGTTCTTC. It specifies CSARDRWVDEQFF.

The chain is built from TRBV20-1 and TRBJ1-1; TRBD1 matches at 9 bases. V trimming: 6 bases; J trimming: 7 bases; junction bases outside the gene matches: 9. This CDR3 comprises 13 residues. Germline V gene sequence: CDR1 DFQATT, CDR2 SNEGSKA (reference sequence). CDR3 in DNA: TGCAGTGCAGAAGGACAGGGGCCGGGTGAAGCTTTCTTT. Translating it yields CSAEGQGPGEAFF.

The chain combines TRBV9 with TRBJ2-1, with TRBD2 as a possible D gene (5 bases). Germline V CDR1 and CDR2: SGDLS, YYNGEE. V lost 4 bases to trimming and J lost 0 bases, with 8 bases between them. The CDR3 is made up of 14 amino acids. DNA for the CDR3: TGTGCCAGCAGCCCCACTAGCTCCTACAATGAGCAGTTCTTC. This gives the protein CASSPTSSYNEQFF.

A few counts support this clonotype. The chain carries TRBV11-2 and TRBJ2-7; D is unresolved. V was cut by 0 bases and J by 0 bases, with 9 bases left in between. CDR1 and CDR2 (germline): SGHAT, FQNNGV. There are 15 residues in the CDR3. The CDR3 nucleotides read TGTGCCAGCAGCTTAGAAGGTAGCCACTCCTACGAGCAGTACTTC. This sequence encodes CASSLEGSHSYEQYF. The complete variable domain, with remaining parts taken from reference TRBV11-2 and TRBJ2-7, reads EAGVAQSPRYKIIEKRQSVAFWCNPISGHATLYWYQQILGQGPKLLIQFQNNGVVDDSQLPKDRFSAERLKGVDSTLKIQPAKLEDSAVYLCASSLEGSHSYEQYFGPGTRLTVT.

This chain joins TRBV29-1 and TRBJ1-2; D is unclear. V dropped 7 bases and J dropped 0 bases, with 12 bases sitting between them. Germline-derived CDR1 and CDR2 are SQVTM and ANQGSEA. The CDR3 totals 13 residues. This CDR3 reads CSAKEFSNYGYTF. For the CDR3, the DNA is TGCAGCGCCAAGGAGTTCTCTAACTATGGCTACACCTTC.

This rearrangement joins TRBV20-1 to TRBJ2-4; no firm D call. Germline values: CDR1 DFQATT, CDR2 SNEGSKA (reference sequence). The CDR3 runs 13 residues. V lost 6 bases to trimming and J lost 5 bases, with 14 bases between them. For the CDR3, the DNA is TGCAGTGCGGGGTGGACGGGCCAAAACATTCAGTACTTC. This gives the protein CSAGWTGQNIQYF.

The chain joins TRBV11-1 to TRBJ2-7, with D unresolved. Germline CDR1 and CDR2: SGHAT and FQDESV (reference sequence). V lost 1 base and J lost 5, with 15 bases in between. The CDR3 has 15 residues. In DNA form, the CDR3 reads TGTGCCAGCAGCTTAGGCTCAACGAACCAGGACGAGCAGTACTTC. Its protein is CASSLGSTNQDEQYF. Complete variable domain (other parts from reference TRBV11-1 and TRBJ2-7): EAEVAQSPRYKITEKSQAVAFWCDPISGHATLYWYRQILGQGPELLVQFQDESVVDDSQLPKDRFSAERLKGVDSTLKIQPAELGDSAMYLCASSLGSTNQDEQYFGPGTRLTVT.

This rearrangement joins TRBV12-3 or TRBV12-4 to TRBJ2-3; 10 bases agree with TRBD2. V shed 3 bases and J 0 bases; nucleotides not matched to a gene: 3. The CDR3 is made up of 16 amino acids. The CDR3 region is CASSFSSGGSTDTQYF. The CDR3 coding sequence is TGTGCCAGCAGTTTTTCTAGCGGGGGCAGCACAGATACGCAGTATTTT.

The chain couples TRBV28 to TRBJ2-3; a weak D match, TRBD2 (6 bases). There are 14 residues in the CDR3. In germline, CDR1 is MDHEN, CDR2 SYDVKM. Trimming shortened V by 3 bases and J by 1 base, and 8 bases separated the two germline ends. CDR3 region: CASSLGLRTDTQYF. The CDR3 bases are TGTGCCAGCAGTTTGGGACTGCGCACAGATACGCAGTATTTT.

V usage is TRBV12-3 or TRBV12-4 and J usage is TRBJ2-2, with D possibly TRBD2 on 6 matching bases. With 7 bases removed from V and 0 bases from J, the gap between germline ends came to 9 bases. The CDR3 loop spans 14 amino acids. This CDR3 reads CASIGGTNTGELFF. In DNA form, the CDR3 reads TGTGCCAGCATAGGCGGGACGAACACCGGGGAGCTGTTTTTT.

This chain uses TRBV7-3 with TRBJ2-1; TRBD2 agrees at 13 bases. The CDR3 has 15 residues. Germline-derived CDR1 and CDR2 are SGHTA and FQGTGA. V trimming: 3 bases; J trimming: 4 bases; junction bases outside the gene matches: 0. CDR3 protein: CASSLGLAGYNEQFF. CDR3 DNA: TGTGCCAGCAGCTTGGGACTAGCGGGATACAATGAGCAGTTCTTC. The complete variable domain, with remaining parts taken from reference TRBV7-3 and TRBJ2-1, reads GAGVSQTPSNKVTEKGKYVELRCDPISGHTALYWYRQSLGQGPEFLIYFQGTGAADDSGLPNDRFFAVRPEGSVSTLKIQRTERGDSAVYLCASSLGLAGYNEQFFGPGTRLTVL.

V gene TRBV29-1 combines with J gene TRBJ2-1; 12 positions match TRBD2. This CDR3 contains 15 residues. Trimming cost V 5 bases and J 8 bases; bases outside gene matches: 10. Germline V CDR1 and CDR2: SQVTM, ANQGSEA. This chain's CDR3 is CSVRKGLAGIYEQFF. CDR3 DNA sequence: TGCAGCGTTAGAAAAGGACTAGCGGGGATCTATGAGCAGTTCTTC.

There are a few counts of this clonotype. The chain recombines TRBV12-3 or TRBV12-4 with TRBJ1-1; D ambiguous. CDR3 length: 14 amino acids. Trimming took 6 bases from V and 1 from J, leaving 12 bases between them. The CDR3 spells CASSPQQRNTEAFF. The CDR3 bases are TGTGCCAGCAGCCCTCAACAGAGGAACACTGAAGCTTTCTTT.

This clonotype was counted once. The chain employs TRBV18 and TRBJ2-7; D not resolved. The V end lost 8 bases, the J end lost 2 bases, and 13 bases lay between the germline ends. The CDR3 covers 13 residues. The germline CDR1 and CDR2 sequences are KGHSH and LQKENI. CDR3 sequence (DNA): TGTGCCAGCCCTCCTGACGTAGCCTACGAGCAGTACTTC. This sequence encodes CASPPDVAYEQYF.

This clonotype was seen more than once but under ten times. The rearrangement links TRBV27 to TRBJ1-4, with a possible D match to TRBD1 (5 bases). Trimming removed 7 bases from V and 7 bases from J, with 16 bases in between. Germline CDR1 MNHEY, CDR2 SMNVEV (reference sequence). The CDR3 covers 14 residues. The CDR3 loop reads CASNQGRRGEKLFF. CDR3 DNA: TGTGCCAGCAACCAGGGTCGACGTGGTGAAAAACTGTTTTTT.

This chain joins TRBV4-1 and TRBJ1-2; D perhaps matches TRBD1 (5 bases). Germline-derived CDR1 and CDR2 are MGHRA and YSYEKL. Trimming shortened V by 1 base and J by 1 base, and 7 bases separated the two germline ends. The CDR3 runs 14 residues. The CDR3 region is CASSQGDSNYGYTF. The CDR3 DNA is TGCGCCAGCAGCCAAGGCGACAGTAACTATGGCTACACCTTC.

The chain employs TRBV4-2 and TRBJ1-5; D uncertain. Per germline, CDR1 LGHNA and CDR2 YNFKEQ. Trimming stripped 2 bases from V and 0 bases from J, with 8 bases between. This CDR3 spans 15 amino acids. The CDR3: CASSQSQYSNQPQHF. CDR3 DNA: TGTGCCAGCAGCCAATCCCAATATAGCAATCAGCCCCAGCATTTT.

The chain joins TRBV14 to TRBJ2-5; 12 positions agree with TRBD2. CDR1 and CDR2 (germline): SGHDN, FVKESK. The CDR3 runs 14 residues. V gave up 5 bases and J gave up 5 bases; unmatched junction bases: 3. This CDR3 reads CASSGLAGRETQYF. CDR3 sequence (DNA): TGTGCCAGCAGCGGACTAGCGGGAAGGGAGACCCAGTACTTC.

The chain recombines TRBV5-4 with TRBJ2-2; D may be TRBD1 (5 bases). Deletions cut 0 bases from V and 0 bases from J, with 9 bases between. The CDR3 is 16 amino acids. Germline V CDR1 and CDR2: SGHNT, YYREEE (reference sequence). For the CDR3, the DNA is TGTGCCAGCAGCTTGGGACAGAACGCGAACACCGGGGAGCTGTTTTTT. Its translation is CASSLGQNANTGELFF.

This clonotype was observed a single time. The chain is built from TRBV11-1 and TRBJ1-6; D perhaps matches TRBD1 (6 bases). This CDR3 region has 14 residues. V was cut by 7 bases and J by 8 bases, with 15 bases left in between. CDR1 and CDR2 (germline): SGHAT, FQDESV (reference sequence). The CDR3 nucleotides are TGTGCCAGCACCCAGACAGGATCCGATTCACCCCTCCACTTT. This encodes CASTQTGSDSPLHF.

V is TRBV29-1 and J is TRBJ1-2; D is possibly TRBD1 (6 bases). This CDR3 is 11 amino acids long. V lost 6 bases and J 4 bases, leaving 9 bases between the germline ends. The germline V gene encodes CDR1 SQVTM and CDR2 ANQGSEA. The CDR3 DNA sequence: TGCAGCGTAGGGGACATCTATGGCTACACCTTC. Its translation: CSVGDIYGYTF.